This TCR beta chain was identified during a study of human T cells and chemical hapten exposure. TCRdb re-called the RACE reads through MiXCR, storing one row per CDR3 protein. The profile covers 150,000 to 200,000 distinct CDR3 sequences, with nearly 30% appearing a single time and 2.9% taken by the ten largest. Time point defined: pre-sensitization, week 0. Treatment in this sample: therapeutic diphenylcyclopropenone sensitization with weekly scalp DPC. V dropped 5 bases and J dropped 6 bases, with 10 bases sitting between them. This CDR3 comprises 12 residues. Germline V gene sequence: CDR1 SQVTM, CDR2 ANQGSEA.

The chain carries TRBV29-1 and TRBJ2-2; D ambiguous. This TCR was sampled from a woman aged 25 to 45 with alopecia areata. Some clones in this sample may be carry-over from other donors' samples. The sample consisted of whole blood, taken in connection with sensitization to the hapten diphenylcyclopropenone (DPC). The CDR3 region has the DNA TGCAGCGTTCTCGGATCCGCCGGGGAGCTGTTTTTT. This codes for CSVLGSAGELFF.